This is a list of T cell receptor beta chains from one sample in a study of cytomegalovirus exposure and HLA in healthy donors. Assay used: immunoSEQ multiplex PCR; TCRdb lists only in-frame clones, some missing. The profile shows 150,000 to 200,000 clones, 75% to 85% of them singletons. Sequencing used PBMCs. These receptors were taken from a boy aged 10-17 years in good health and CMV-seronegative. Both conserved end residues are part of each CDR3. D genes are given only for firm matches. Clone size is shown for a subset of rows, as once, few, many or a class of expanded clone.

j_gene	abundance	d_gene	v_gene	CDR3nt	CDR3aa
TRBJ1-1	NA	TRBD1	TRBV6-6	TGTGCCAGCAGACCCGACAGGGTTGGGAACACTGAAGCTTTCTTT	CASRPDRVGNTEAFF
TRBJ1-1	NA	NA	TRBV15	TGTGCCACCAGCACCCGACAGAGTGGGAACACTGAAGCTTTCTTT	CATSTRQSGNTEAFF
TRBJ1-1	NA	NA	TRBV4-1	TGCGCCAGCAGCCAAGACATGCAGGGGAGTGTTCTGACTGAAGCTTTCTTT	CASSQDMQGSVLTEAFF
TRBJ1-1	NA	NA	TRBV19	TGTGCCAGTAGTCAGACAGTGAACACTGAAGCTTTCTTT	CASSQTVNTEAFF
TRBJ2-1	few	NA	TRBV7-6	TGTGCCAGCAGCCTACCCCGTATAGGGGCGGGGAACAATGAGCAGTTCTTC	CASSLPRIGAGNNEQFF
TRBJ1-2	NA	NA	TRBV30	TGTGCCTGGAGTGTACGCAGGGTGTATGGCTACACCTTC	CAWSVRRVYGYTF
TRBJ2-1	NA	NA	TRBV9	TGTGCCACCGACGGTCAAAGCGAAGGTGAGCAGTTCTTC	CATDGQSEGEQFF
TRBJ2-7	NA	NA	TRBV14	TGTGCCAGCAGCCAAGATCAAGTGGCGCAGGCCAGTGAGCAGTACTTC	CASSQDQVAQASEQYF
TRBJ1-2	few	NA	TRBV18	TGTGCCAGCTCACCAACAGGGAGGGCCTATGGCTACACCTTC	CASSPTGRAYGYTF
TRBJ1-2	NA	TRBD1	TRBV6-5	TGTGCCAGCAGTTTCCGGACAGGCGGCTACACCTTC	CASSFRTGGYTF
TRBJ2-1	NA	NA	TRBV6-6	TGTGCCAGCAGCCCTCATCCCCGGGAGAAGGCCAATGAGCAGTTCTTC	CASSPHPREKANEQFF
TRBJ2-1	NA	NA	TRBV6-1	TGTGCCCGGTCGAGGGCCCCCGAGGCATACAATGAGCAGTTCTTC	CARSRAPEAYNEQFF